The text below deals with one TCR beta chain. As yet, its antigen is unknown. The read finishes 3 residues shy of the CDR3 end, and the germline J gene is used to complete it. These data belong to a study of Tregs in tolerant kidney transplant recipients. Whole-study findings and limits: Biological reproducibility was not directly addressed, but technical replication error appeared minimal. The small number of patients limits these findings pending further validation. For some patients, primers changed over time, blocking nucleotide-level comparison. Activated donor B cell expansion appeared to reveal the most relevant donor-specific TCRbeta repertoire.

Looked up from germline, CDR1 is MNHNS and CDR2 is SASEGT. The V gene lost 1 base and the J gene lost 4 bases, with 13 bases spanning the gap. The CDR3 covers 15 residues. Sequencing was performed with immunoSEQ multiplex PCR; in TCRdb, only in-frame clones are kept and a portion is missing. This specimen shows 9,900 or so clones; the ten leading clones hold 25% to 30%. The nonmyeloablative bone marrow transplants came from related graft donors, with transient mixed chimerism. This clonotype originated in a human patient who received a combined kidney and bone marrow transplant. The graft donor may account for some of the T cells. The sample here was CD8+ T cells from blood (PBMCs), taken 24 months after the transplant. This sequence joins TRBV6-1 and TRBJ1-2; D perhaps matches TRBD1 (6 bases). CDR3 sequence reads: CASSEVLGAGYGYTF. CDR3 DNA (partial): TGTGCCAGCAGTGAAGTTTTGGGGGCCGGCTATGGC.